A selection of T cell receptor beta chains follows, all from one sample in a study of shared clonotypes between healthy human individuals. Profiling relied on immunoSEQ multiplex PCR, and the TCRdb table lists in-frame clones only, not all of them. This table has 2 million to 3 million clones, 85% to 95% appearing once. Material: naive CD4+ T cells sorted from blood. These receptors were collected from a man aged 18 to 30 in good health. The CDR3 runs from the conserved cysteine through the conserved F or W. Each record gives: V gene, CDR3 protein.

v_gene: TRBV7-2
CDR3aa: CASSQNGRKYEQYF

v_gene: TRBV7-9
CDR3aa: CASTPGRLQETQYF

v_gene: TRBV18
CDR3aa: CASSPISSGNTIYF

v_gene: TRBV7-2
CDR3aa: CASSPRFMGATGGNEQFF

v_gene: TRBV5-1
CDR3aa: CASSLGGDRGTGANVLTF

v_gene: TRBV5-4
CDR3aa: CASSRDPMTYNEQFF

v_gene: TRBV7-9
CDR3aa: CASSLGTGDVNEQFF

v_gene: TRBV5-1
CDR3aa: CASSLEPGNIATNEKLFF

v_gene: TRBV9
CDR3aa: CASSAAGLAGGEETQYF

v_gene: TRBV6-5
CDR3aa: CASSGDVWSTEAFF

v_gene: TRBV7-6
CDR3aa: CASSLGSTDTQYF

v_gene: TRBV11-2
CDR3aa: CASSLGGFGYNEQFF

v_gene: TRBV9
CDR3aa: CASSVEAGTGVEQYF

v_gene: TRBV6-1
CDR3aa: CATYPLDRDSYEQYF

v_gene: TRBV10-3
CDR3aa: CAISESGGSPYNEQFF

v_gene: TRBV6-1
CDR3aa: CASIGTGGLREAFF

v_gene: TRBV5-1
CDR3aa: CASSLDPGAGQPQHF

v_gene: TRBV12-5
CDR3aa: CASGWTGEETQYF

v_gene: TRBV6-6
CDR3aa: CASSNVQGDEQYF

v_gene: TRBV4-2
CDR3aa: CASSQVLAGQQETQYF

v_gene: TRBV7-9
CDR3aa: CASSLAGQGEVETQYF

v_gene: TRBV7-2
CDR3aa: CASSSQAGVVSDTQYF

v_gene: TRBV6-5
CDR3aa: CASSYLNTYNSPLHF

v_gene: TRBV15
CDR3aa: CATSRALQETQYF

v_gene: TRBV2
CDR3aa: CASIGDSTGEQYF

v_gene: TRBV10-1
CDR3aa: CASSEDTRELFF

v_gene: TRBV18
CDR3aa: CASSGGTTYEQYF

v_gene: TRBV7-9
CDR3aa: CASSLTGYKAEQYF

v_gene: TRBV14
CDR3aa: CASSQDGQREFHTGELFF

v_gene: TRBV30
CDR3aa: CAWSGTGGLTPLHF

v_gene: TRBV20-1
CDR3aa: CSARNTYEQYF

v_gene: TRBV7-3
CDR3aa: CASSLSGLSGYTF

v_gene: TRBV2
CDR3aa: CASSEVTGRERWGYTF

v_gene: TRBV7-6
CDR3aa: CASSLGLGDNEQFF

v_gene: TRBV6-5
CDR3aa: CASSRGQGAEAFF

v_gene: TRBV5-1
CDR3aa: CASSQMGQLNTEAFF

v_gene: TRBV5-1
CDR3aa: CASSLSDTQYF

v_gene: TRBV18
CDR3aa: CASSDMTGVRQPQHF

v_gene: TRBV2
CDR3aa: CASKTDQETQYF

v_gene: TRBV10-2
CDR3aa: CASSESNYLTHNEQFF

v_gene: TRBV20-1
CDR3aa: CSARAGSAGLF

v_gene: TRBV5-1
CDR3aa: CASSLDVGTSYNEQFF

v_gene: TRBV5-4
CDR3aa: CASSPGLAGVEETQYF

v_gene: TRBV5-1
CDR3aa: CASSLAGGRLNGYTF

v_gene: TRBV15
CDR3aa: CATSFKISGSAETQYF

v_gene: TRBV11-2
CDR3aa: CASSLTGGANTGELFF

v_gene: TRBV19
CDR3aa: CASTPTSASTDTQYF

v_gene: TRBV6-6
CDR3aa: CASNTGTYNEKLFF

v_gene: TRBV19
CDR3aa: CASSILATGNAFSGELFF

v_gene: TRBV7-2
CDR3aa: CASSSDPFAEAFF

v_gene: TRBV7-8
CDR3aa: CASSLEPQGGGYTF

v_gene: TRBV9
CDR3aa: CASSVDGRVGDQYF

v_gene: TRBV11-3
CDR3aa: CASSLVPSGGAKTQYF